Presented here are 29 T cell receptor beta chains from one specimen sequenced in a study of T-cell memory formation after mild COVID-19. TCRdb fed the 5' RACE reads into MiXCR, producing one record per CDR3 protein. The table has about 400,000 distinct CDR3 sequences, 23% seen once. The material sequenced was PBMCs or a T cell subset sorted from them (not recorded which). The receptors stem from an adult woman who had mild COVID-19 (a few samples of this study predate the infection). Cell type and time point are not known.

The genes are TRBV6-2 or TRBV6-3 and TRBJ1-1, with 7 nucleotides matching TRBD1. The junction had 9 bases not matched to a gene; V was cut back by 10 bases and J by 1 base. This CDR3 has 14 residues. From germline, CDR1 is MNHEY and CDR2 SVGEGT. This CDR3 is CAITTGVANTEAFF. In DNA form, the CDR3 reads TGTGCCATAACCACAGGGGTGGCGAACACTGAAGCTTTCTTT.

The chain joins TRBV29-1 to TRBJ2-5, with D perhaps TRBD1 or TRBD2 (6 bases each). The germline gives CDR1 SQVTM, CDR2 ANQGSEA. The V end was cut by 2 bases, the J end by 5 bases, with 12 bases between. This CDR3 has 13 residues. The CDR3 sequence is CSVEKGGSETQYF. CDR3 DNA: TGCAGCGTTGAAAAGGGGGGCAGTGAGACCCAGTACTTC.

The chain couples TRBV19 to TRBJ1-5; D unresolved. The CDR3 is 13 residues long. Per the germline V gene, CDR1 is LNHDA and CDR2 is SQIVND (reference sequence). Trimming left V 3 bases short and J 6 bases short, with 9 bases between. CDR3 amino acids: CASSINRAQPQHF. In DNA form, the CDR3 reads TGTGCCAGTAGTATTAACCGAGCTCAGCCCCAGCATTTT.

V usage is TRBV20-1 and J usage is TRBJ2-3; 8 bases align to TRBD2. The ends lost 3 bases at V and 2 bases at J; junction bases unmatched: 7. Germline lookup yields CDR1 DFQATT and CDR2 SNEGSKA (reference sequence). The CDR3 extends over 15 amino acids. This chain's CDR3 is CSASVGGRSTDTQYF. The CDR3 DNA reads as TGCAGTGCTAGCGTAGGCGGGAGGTCCACAGATACGCAGTATTTT.

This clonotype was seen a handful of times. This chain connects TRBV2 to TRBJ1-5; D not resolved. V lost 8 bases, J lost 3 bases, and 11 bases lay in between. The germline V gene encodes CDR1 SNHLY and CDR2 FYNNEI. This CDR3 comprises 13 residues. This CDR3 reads CASGPQLNQPQHF. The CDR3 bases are TGTGCCAGCGGCCCGCAGCTCAATCAGCCCCAGCATTTT.

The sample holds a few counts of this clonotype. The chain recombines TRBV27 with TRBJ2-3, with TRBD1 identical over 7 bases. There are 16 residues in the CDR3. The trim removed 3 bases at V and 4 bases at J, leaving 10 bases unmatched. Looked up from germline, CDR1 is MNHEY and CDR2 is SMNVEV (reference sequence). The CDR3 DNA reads TGTGCCAGCAGTTTTGTAGGGACAGCCCTGGCAGATACGCAGTATTTT. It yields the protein CASSFVGTALADTQYF.

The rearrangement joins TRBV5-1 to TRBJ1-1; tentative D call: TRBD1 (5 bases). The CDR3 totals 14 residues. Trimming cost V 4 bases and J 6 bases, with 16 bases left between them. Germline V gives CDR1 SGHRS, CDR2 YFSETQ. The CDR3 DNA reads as TGCGCCAGCAGCCACGGGACTCGGGGCGCTGAAGCTTTCTTT. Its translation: CASSHGTRGAEAFF.

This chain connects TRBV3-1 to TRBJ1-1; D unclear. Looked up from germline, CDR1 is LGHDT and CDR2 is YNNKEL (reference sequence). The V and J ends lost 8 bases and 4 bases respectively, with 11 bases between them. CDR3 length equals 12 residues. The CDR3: CASPGPSTEAFF. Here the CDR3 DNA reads TGTGCCAGCCCTGGACCCTCCACTGAAGCTTTCTTT.

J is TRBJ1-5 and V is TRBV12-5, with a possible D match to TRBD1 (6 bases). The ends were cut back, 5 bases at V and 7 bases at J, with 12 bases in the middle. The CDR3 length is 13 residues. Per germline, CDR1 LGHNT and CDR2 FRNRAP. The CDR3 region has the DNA TGTGCTAGTGGTACAGGGTTTGGGCAGCCCCAGCATTTT. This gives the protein CASGTGFGQPQHF.

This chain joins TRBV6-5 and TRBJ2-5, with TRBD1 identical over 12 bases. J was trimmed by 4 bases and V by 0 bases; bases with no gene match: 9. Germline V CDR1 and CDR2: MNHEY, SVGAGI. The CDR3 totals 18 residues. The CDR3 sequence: CASSYSYMGQGAGETQYF. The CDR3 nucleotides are TGTGCCAGCAGTTACTCGTATATGGGACAGGGGGCCGGAGAGACCCAGTACTTC.

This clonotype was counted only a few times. This chain's CDR3 is CASSPGQGRDETQYF. The CDR3 nucleotides are TGCGCCAGCAGCCCTGGACAGGGGAGGGACGAGACCCAGTACTTC. This chain links TRBV5-1 with TRBJ2-5, with 9 bases lining up with TRBD1. Germline assignment: CDR1 SGHRS and CDR2 YFSETQ. Trimming cost V 4 bases and J 5 bases; bases outside gene matches: 9. The CDR3 has 15 residues.

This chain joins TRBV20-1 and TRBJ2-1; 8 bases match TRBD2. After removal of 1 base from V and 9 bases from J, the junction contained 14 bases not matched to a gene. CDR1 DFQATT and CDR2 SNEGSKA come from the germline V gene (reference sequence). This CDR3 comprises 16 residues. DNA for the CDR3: TGCAGTGCTAGAGGAGGAGTCGGTAGCGGGACGATTGAGCAGTTCTTC. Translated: CSARGGVGSGTIEQFF.

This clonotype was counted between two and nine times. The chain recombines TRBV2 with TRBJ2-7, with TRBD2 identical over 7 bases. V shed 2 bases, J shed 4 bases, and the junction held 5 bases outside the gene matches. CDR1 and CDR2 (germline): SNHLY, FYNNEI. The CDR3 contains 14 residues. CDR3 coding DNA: TGTGCCAGCAGTGAAAGCGGGGCCTGGTACGAGCAGTACTTC. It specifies CASSESGAWYEQYF.

CDR3 residues: CASSSNEGRSSYNEQFF. The DNA for the CDR3 is TGTGCCAGCAGTTCCAACGAGGGTCGAAGCTCCTACAATGAGCAGTTCTTC. The chain links TRBV6-6 to TRBJ2-1; D may be TRBD2 (5 bases). Germline V gives CDR1 MNHNY, CDR2 SVGAGI (reference sequence). CDR3 size: 17 residues. Trimming removed 4 bases at V and 0 bases at J, with 16 bases between.

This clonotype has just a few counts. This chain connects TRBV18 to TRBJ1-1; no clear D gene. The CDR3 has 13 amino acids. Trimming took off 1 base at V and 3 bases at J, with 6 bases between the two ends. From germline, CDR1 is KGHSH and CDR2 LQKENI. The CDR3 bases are TGTGCCAGCTCACCACAGCGGGACACTGAAGCTTTCTTT. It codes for CASSPQRDTEAFF.

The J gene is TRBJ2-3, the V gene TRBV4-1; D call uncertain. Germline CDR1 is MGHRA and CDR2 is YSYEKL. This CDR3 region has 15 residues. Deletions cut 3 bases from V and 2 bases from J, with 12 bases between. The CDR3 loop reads CASSQAEVITDTQYF. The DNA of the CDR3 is TGCGCCAGCAGCCAGGCCGAAGTTATCACAGATACGCAGTATTTT.

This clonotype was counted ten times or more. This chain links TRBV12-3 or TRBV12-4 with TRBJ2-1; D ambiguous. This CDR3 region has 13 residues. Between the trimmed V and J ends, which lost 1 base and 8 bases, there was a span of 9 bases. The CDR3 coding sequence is TGTGCCAGCAGTTTAGACCTCGGGCATGAGCAGTTCTTC. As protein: CASSLDLGHEQFF.

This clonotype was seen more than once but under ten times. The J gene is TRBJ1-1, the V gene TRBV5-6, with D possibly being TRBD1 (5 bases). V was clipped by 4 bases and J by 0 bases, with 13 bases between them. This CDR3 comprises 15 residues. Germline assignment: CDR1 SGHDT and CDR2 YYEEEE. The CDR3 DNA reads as TGTGCCAGCAGCCCCCACAGGATCATGAACACTGAAGCTTTCTTT. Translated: CASSPHRIMNTEAFF.

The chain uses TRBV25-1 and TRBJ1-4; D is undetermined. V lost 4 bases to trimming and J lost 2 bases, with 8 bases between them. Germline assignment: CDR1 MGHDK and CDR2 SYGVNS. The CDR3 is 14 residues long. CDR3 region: CASSAAGTNEKLFF. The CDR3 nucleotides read TGTGCCAGCAGTGCGGCCGGGACTAATGAAAAACTGTTTTTT.

The DNA of the CDR3 is TGCAGTGCCCCAACAGGGGGCGGCTACACCTTC. Protein sequence: CSAPTGGGYTF. V gene TRBV20-1 combines with J gene TRBJ1-2, with 9 bases lining up with TRBD1. CDR3 length equals 11 residues. Germline CDR1 and CDR2: DFQATT and SNEGSKA (reference sequence). The V and J ends lost 6 bases and 8 bases, in that order; junction bases with no gene match: 4.

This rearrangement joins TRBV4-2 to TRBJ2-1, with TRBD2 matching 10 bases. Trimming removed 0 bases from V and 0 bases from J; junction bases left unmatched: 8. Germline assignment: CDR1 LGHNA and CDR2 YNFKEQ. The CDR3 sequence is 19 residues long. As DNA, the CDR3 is TGTGCCAGCAGCCAAGATACTAGCGGGGTTTCTAGCTCCTACAATGAGCAGTTCTTC. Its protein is CASSQDTSGVSSSYNEQFF.

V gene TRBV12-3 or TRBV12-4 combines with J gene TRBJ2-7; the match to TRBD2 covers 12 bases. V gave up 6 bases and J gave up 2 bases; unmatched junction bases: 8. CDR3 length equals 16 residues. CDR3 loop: CASSVGTSGRPYEQYF. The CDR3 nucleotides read TGTGCCAGCAGCGTCGGGACTAGCGGGCGACCCTACGAGCAGTACTTC.

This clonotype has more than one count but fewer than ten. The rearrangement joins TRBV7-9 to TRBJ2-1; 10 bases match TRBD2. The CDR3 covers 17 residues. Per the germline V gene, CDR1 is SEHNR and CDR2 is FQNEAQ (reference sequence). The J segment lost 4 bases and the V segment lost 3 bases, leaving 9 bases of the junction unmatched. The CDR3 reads CASSLTYSSGGYNEQFF. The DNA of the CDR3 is TGTGCCAGCAGCTTGACGTATTCTAGCGGGGGATACAATGAGCAGTTCTTC.

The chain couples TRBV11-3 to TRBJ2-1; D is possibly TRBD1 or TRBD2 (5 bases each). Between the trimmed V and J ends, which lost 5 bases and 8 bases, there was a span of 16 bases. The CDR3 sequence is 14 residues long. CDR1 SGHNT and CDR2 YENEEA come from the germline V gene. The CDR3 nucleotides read TGTGCCAGCAGCCCCCCCCCGAGGGGTGATGAGCAGTTCTTC. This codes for CASSPPPRGDEQFF.

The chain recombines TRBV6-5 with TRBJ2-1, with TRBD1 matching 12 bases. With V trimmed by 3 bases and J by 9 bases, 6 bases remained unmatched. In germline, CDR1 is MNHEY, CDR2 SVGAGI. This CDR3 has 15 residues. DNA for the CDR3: TGTGCCAGCAGTTATCCGGGACAGGGGGCTATTGAGCAGTTCTTC. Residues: CASSYPGQGAIEQFF.

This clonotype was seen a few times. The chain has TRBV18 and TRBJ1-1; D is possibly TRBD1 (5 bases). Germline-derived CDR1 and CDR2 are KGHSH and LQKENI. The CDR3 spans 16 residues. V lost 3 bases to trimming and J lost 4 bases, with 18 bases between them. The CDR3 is CASSPGGTGTSTEAFF. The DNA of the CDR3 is TGTGCCAGCTCACCCGGTGGGACCGGGACCAGCACTGAAGCTTTCTTT.

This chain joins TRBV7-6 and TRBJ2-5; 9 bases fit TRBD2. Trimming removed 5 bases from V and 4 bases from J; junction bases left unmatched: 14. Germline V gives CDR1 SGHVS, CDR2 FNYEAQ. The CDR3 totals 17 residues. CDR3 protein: CASSEHPGSGSPETQYF. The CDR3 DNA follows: TGTGCCAGCAGCGAACACCCGGGTAGCGGGAGTCCAGAGACCCAGTACTTC.

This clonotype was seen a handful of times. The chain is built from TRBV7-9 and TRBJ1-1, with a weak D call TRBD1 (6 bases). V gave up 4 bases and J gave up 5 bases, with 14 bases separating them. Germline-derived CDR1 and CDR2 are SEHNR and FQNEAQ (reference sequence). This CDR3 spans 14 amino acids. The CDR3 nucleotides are TGTGCCAGCAGCTCTCGAGAGGGGGGAACTGAAGCTTTCTTT. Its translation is CASSSREGGTEAFF.

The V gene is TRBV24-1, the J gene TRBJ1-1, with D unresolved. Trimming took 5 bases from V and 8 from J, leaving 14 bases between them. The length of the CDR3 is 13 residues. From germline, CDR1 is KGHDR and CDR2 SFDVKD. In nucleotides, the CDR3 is TGTGCCACCAGTGCGAGTTCTATGTTGGAAGCTTTCTTT. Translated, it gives CATSASSMLEAFF.